This T cell receptor (beta chain) was profiled in a study of cytomegalovirus exposure and HLA in healthy donors. Study information: Among over 300 genotyped donors, around 80% fell in the Caucasian-associated ancestry cluster. Findings of the study overall: In a later analysis, TCR association rates varied by HLA locus: DRB1 most, HLA-C fewest.

This clone turned up a few times. Antigen unknown. The PCR was carried out with 60 Vbeta primers and 13 Jbeta primers. The method was immunoSEQ multiplex PCR; TCRdb's version includes in-frame clones alone and lacks a portion of them. The top ten clones hold 0.26% of a sample with under 200,000 clones, roughly 83% of them seen once. J gave up 6 bases and V 1 base, and 10 bases lay outside the gene matches. From germline, CDR1 is SGHDT and CDR2 YYEEEE. The CDR3 is made up of 16 amino acids. Material for sequencing was PBMCs. This sequence joins TRBV5-6 and TRBJ2-7; TRBD1 aligns across 10 bases. The clonotype originates from a boy younger than 18 in good health and CMV-seronegative. The CDR3 DNA sequence: TGTGCCAGCAGCTTGAACCCGGGACAGGGGTTTGGCGAGCAGTACTTC. It codes for CASSLNPGQGFGEQYF.